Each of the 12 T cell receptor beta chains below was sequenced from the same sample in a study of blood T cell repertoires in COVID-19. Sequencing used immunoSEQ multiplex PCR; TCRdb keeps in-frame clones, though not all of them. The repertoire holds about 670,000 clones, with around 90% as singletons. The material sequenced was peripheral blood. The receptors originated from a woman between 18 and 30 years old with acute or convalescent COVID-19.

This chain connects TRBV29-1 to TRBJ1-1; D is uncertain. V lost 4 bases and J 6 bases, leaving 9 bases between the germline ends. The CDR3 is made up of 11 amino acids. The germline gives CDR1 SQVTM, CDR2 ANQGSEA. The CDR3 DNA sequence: TGCAGCGTTGGGCGGGGTTCTGAAGCTTTCTTT. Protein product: CSVGRGSEAFF.

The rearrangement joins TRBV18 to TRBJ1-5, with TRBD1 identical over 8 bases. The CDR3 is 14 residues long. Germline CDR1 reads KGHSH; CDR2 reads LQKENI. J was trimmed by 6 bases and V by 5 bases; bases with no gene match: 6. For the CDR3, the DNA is TGTGCCAGCTCATCGGGACAGGCCCTTCAGCCCCAGCATTTT. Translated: CASSSGQALQPQHF.

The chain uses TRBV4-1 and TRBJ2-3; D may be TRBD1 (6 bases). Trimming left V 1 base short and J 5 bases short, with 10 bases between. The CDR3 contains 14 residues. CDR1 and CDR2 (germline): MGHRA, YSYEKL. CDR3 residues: CASSQGQGLDTQYF. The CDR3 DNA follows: TGCGCCAGCAGCCAAGGGCAGGGGCTAGATACGCAGTATTTT.

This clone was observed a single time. CDR3 sequence: CASSLDREYGYTF. DNA of the CDR3: TGTGCCAGCAGCTTGGACAGGGAGTATGGCTACACCTTC. This rearrangement joins TRBV5-4 to TRBJ1-2, with TRBD1 as a possible D gene (6 bases). Germline V gene sequence: CDR1 SGHNT, CDR2 YYREEE (reference sequence). Trimming shortened V by 0 bases and J by 5 bases, and 8 bases separated the two germline ends. The CDR3 is 13 amino acids.

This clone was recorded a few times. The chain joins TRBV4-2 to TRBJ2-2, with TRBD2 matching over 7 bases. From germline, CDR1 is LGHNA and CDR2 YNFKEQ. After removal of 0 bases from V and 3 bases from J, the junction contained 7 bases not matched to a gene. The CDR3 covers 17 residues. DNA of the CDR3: TGTGCCAGCAGCCAAGATCTGCTAGCGGAGGACACCGGGGAGCTGTTTTTT. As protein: CASSQDLLAEDTGELFF.

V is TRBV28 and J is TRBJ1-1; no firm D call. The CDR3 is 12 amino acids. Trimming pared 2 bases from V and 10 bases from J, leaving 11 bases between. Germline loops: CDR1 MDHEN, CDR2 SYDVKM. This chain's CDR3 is CASSLGRSVAFF. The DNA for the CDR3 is TGTGCCAGCAGTTTAGGCAGGTCAGTAGCTTTCTTT.

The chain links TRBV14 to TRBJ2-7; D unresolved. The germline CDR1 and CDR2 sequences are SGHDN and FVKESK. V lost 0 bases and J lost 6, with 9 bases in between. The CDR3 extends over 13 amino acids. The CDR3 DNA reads TGTGCCAGCAGCCAAGACACAATTGGCGAGCAGTACTTC. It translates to CASSQDTIGEQYF.

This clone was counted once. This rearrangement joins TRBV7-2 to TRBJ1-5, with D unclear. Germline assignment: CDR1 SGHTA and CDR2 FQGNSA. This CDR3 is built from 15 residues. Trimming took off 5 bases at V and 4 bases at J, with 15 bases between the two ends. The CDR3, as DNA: TGTGCCAGCAGCCCAAAGGCGGGGTCGAATCAGCCCCAGCATTTT. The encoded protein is CASSPKAGSNQPQHF.

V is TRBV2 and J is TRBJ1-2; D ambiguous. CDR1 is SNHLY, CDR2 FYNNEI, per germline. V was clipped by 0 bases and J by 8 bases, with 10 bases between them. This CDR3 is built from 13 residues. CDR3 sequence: CASSEARTSGYTF. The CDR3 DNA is TGTGCCAGCAGTGAAGCCCGAACATCCGGCTACACCTTC.

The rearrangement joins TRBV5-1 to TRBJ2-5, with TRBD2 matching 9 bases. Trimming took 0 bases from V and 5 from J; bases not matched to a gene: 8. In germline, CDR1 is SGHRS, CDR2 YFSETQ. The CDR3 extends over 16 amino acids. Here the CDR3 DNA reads TGCGCCAGCAGCTTGGGAGAAGCGGGGGGACGGGAGACCCAGTACTTC. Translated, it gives CASSLGEAGGRETQYF.

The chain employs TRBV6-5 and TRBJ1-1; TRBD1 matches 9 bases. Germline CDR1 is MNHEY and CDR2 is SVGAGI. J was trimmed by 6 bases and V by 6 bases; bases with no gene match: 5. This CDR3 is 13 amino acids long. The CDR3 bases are TGTGCCAGCAGCGGGGACAGGGTCTCTGAAGCTTTCTTT. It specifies CASSGDRVSEAFF.

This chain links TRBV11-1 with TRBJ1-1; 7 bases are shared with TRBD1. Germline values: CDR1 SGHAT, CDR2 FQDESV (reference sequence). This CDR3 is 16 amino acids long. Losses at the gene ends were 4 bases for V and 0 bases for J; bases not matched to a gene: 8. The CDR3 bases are TGTGCCAGCAGCTCCCGACAGGGCCCAATGAACACTGAAGCTTTCTTT. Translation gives CASSSRQGPMNTEAFF. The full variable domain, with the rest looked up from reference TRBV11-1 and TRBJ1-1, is EAEVAQSPRYKITEKSQAVAFWCDPISGHATLYWYRQILGQGPELLVQFQDESVVDDSQLPKDRFSAERLKGVDSTLKIQPAELGDSAMYLCASSSRQGPMNTEAFFGQGTRLTVV.